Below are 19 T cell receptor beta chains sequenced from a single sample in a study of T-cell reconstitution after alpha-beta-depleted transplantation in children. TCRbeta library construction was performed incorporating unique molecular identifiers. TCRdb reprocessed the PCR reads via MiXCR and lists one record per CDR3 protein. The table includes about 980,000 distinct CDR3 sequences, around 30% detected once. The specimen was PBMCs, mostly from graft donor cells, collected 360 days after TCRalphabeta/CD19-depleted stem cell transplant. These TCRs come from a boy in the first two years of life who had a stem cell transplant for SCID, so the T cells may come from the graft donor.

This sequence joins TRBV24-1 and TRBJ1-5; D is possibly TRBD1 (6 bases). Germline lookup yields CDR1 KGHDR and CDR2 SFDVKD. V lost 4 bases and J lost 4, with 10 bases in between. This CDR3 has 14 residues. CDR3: CATSEGGRNQPQHF. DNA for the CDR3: TGTGCCACCAGTGAAGGGGGTAGGAATCAGCCCCAGCATTTT.

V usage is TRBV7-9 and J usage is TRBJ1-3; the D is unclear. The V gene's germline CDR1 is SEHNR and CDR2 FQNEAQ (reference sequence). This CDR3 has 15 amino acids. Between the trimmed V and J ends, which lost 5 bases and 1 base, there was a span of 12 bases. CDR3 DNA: TGTGCCAGCAGCCAGCCCTTAGGTTCTGGAAACACCATATATTTT. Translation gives CASSQPLGSGNTIYF.

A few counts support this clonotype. The CDR3, as DNA: TGTGCCAGCAGGGGAGCGGGGGGCGTCGATACGCAGTATTTT. Translating it yields CASRGAGGVDTQYF. This rearrangement joins TRBV28 to TRBJ2-3, with 9 positions matching TRBD2. Germline CDR1 MDHEN, CDR2 SYDVKM. The CDR3 totals 14 residues. Unmatched junction bases numbered 7, after V lost 6 bases and J lost 6 bases.

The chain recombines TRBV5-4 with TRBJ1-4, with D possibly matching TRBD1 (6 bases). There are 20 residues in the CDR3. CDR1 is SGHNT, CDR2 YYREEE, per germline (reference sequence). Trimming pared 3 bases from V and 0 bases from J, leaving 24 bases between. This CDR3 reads CASSYGGTSTIIATNEKLFF. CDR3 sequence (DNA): TGTGCCAGCAGCTACGGTGGGACATCCACTATCATCGCAACTAATGAAAAACTGTTTTTT.

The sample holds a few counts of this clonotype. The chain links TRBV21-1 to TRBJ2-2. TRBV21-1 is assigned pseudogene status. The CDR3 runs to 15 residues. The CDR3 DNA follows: TGTGCCAGCAGCAAAGAACTGGAAAACACCGGGGAGCTGTTTTTT. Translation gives CASSKELENTGELFF.

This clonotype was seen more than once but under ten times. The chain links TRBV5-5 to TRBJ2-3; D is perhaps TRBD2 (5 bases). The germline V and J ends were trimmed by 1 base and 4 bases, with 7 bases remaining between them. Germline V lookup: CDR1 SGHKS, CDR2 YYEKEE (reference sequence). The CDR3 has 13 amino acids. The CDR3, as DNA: TGTGCCAGCAGCTTGCTAGCTTCAGATACGCAGTATTTT. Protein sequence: CASSLLASDTQYF.

For the CDR3, the DNA is TGTGCCAGCAGCTTAGGAGGCCCTGAAGCCACAGATACGCAGTATTTT. Its translation is CASSLGGPEATDTQYF. J is TRBJ2-3 and V is TRBV11-1, with D uncertain. Deletions cut 1 base from V and 2 bases from J, with 13 bases between. The length of the CDR3 is 16 residues. Germline CDR1 SGHAT, CDR2 FQDESV (reference sequence).

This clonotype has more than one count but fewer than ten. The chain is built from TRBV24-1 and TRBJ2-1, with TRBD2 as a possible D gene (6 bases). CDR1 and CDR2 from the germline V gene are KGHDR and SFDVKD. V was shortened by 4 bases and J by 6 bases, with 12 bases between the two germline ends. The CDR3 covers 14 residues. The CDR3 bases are TGTGCCACCAGTGACGGCGGGGTTGGCAATGAGCAGTTCTTC. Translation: CATSDGGVGNEQFF.

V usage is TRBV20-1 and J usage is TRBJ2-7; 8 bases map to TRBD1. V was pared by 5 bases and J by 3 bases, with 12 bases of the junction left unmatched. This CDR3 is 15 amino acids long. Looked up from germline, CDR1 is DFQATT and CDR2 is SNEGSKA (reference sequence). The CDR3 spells CSAAIPGQVYYEQYF. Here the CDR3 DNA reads TGCAGTGCTGCCATTCCGGGACAGGTTTACTACGAGCAGTACTTC.

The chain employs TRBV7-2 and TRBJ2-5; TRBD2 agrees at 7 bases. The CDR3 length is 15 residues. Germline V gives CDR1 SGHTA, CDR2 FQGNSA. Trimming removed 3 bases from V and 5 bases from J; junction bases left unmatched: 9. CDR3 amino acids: CASSLWGGWVETQYF. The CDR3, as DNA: TGTGCCAGCAGCTTGTGGGGGGGGTGGGTGGAGACCCAGTACTTC.

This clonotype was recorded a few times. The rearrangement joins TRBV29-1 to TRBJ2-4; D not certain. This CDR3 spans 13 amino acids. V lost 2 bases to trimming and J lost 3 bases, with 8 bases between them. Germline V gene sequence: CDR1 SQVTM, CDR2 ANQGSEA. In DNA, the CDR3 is TGCAGCGTTGAATGGGCCGGCAAAAACATTCAGTACTTC. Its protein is CSVEWAGKNIQYF.

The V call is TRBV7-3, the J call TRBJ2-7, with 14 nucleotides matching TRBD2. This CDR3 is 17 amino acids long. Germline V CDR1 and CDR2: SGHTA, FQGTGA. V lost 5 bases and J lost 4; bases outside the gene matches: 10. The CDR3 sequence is CASSLMGLAGDLYEQYF. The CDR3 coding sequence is TGTGCCAGCAGCCTAATGGGACTAGCGGGGGACCTTTACGAGCAGTACTTC. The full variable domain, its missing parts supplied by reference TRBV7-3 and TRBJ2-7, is GAGVSQTPSNKVTEKGKYVELRCDPISGHTALYWYRQSLGQGPEFLIYFQGTGAADDSGLPNDRFFAVRPEGSVSTLKIQRTERGDSAVYLCASSLMGLAGDLYEQYFGPGTRLTVT.

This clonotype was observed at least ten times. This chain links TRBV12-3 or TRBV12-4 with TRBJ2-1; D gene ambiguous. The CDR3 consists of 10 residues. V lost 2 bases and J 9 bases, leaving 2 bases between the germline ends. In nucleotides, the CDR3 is TGTGCCAGCAGTTTAAGTGAGCAGTTCTTC. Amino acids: CASSLSEQFF.

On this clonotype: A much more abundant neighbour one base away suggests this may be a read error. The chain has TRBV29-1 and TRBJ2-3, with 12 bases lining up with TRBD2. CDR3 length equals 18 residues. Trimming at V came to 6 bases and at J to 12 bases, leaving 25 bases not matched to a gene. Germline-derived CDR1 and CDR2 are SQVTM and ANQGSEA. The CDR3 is CSVTLEDTLAGGPLCQYF. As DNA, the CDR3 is TGCAGCGTCACCCTAGAAGATACACTAGCGGGGGGACCCCTCTGCCAGTATTTT.

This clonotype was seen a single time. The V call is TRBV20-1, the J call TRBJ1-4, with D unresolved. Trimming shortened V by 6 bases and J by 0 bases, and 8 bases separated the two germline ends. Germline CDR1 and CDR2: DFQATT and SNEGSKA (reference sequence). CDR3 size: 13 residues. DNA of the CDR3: TGCAGTGCGACCAGAGCAACTAATGAAAAACTGTTTTTT. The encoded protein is CSATRATNEKLFF.

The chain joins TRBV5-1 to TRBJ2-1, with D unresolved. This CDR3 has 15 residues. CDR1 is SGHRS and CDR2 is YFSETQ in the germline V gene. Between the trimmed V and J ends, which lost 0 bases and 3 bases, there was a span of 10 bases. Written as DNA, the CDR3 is TGCGCCAGCAGCTTGGCCCAGTCGCTCTACAATGAGCAGTTCTTC. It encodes CASSLAQSLYNEQFF.

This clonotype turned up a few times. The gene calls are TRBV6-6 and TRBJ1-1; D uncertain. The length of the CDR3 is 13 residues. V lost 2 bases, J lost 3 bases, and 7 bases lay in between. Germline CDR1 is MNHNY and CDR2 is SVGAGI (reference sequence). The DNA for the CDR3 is TGTGCCAGCAGTTACAGAGGGTACACTGAAGCTTTCTTT. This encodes CASSYRGYTEAFF.

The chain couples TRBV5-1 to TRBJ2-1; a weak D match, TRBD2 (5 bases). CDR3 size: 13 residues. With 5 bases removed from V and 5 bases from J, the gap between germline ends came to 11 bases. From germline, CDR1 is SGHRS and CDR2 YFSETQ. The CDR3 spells CASRLDRDNEQFF. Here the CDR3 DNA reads TGCGCCAGCAGACTAGACCGGGACAATGAGCAGTTCTTC.

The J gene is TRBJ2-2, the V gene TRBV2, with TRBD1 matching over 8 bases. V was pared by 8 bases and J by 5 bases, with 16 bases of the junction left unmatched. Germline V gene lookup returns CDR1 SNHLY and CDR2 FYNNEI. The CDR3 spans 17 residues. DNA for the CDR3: TGTGCCAGCGGATTTGGGTTGACAGGGGCCTTAACCGGGGAGCTGTTTTTT. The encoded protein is CASGFGLTGALTGELFF.